The source of this TCR beta chain is a study of post-analysis software for immune sequencing data. Study overall: Recorded subtypes: relapsing-remitting, secondary progressive, progressive-relapsing; some patients unannotated. Notes on the study in general: For normalized Chao1 diversity, multiple sclerosis patients scored significantly lower than controls did. TRBV5-6, TRBV5-1 and TRBV20-1 were among roughly 5 TRBV segments more frequent in patients than controls. Co-batched samples clustered tightly together by F measure.

Unique molecular identifiers were built into the TCR beta cDNA libraries. Each sample of 1 to 10 million input T cells yielded approximately 500,000 cDNA molecules, so each molecule approximated one T cell. From the PCR reads, TCRdb called clonotypes with MiXCR, one entry per CDR3 protein. The profile covers roughly 180,000 distinct CDR3 sequences, with approximately 31% appearing a single time and 1.5% taken by the ten largest. Looked up from germline, CDR1 is SGHRS and CDR2 is YFSETQ. V was cut by 6 bases and J by 9 bases, with 13 bases left in between. The CDR3 spans 13 residues. Note on this clonotype: What it recognizes is unknown.

Sequencing was performed on blood. The sequence was collected from a girl under 18 with multiple sclerosis. The gene calls are TRBV5-1 and TRBJ1-6; tentatively, D is TRBD1 (5 bases). The CDR3 bases are TGCGCCAGCAACCTCGGGGGAAGTTCACCCCTCCACTTT. Encoded protein: CASNLGGSSPLHF.